The T cell receptor beta chain under discussion was sequenced for a study of blood T cells in healthy people across ages. Next came a second PCR, run for about 6 to 12 cycles, which used a sample-barcoded 5' primer along with a J-beta primer mix. TCRdb reprocessed the 5' RACE reads via MiXCR and lists one record per CDR3 protein. The sample yields approximately 730,000 distinct CDR3 sequences, about 55% seen once. Trimming removed 4 bases from V and 1 base from J, with 10 bases in between. The CDR3 length is 14 residues. CDR1 and CDR2 (germline): SNHLY, FYNNEI. In its sample, this clonotype was seen many times.

This sequence was found in an elderly man in good health. The rearrangement joins TRBV2 to TRBJ2-5; D is ambiguous. The specimen was blood. CDR3 region: CASSARAAQETQYF. In nucleotides, the CDR3 is TGTGCCAGCAGTGCAAGGGCAGCCCAAGAGACCCAGTACTTC.